Listed below are T cell receptor beta chains from one sample, sequenced in a study of response to subunit inactivated influenza vaccine. TCRdb re-called the RT-PCR reads with MiXCR, one entry per CDR3 protein. The sample yields about 520,000 distinct CDR3 sequences, approximately 7.2% seen once. The sample consisted of PBMCs from blood, taken about 24 months after vaccination. The source is a man aged 45 to 75 who received an inactivated influenza vaccine. Each CDR3 is given without its conserved first and last residue. Size is stated for part of the rows, as once, few or many counts, or as a class when the clone is expanded.

>.|TRBV20-1|TRBJ2-7
SARPDASRSYEQY
>.|TRBV6-2/TRBV6-3|TRBJ1-2
ASSHKMSGGDGYT
>.|TRBV28|TRBJ1-2
ASSLTTGSYGYT
>many|TRBV5-5|TRBJ1-2
ASSLAQAGTNYGYT
>many|TRBV5-1|TRBJ1-5
ASSLDGLGNQPQH
>many|TRBV2|TRBJ1-4
ASSVRDSGKLF
>many|TRBV2|TRBJ2-2
ASRASGGPNTGELF
>.|TRBV12-5|TRBJ1-1
ASAQGVGTEAF
>.|TRBV20-1|TRBJ2-3
SARDHGRGSTDTQY
>few|TRBV2|TRBJ2-3
ASSEARQGSDTQY
>.|TRBV29-1|TRBJ1-1
SVTRLSENTEAF
>.|TRBV4-3|TRBJ2-1
ASSQSVLGPLNEQF
>many|TRBV7-2|TRBJ1-1
ASSLSWGRTEAF
>few|TRBV20-1|TRBJ1-1
SAREEGRGKNTEAF
>.|TRBV11-2|TRBJ1-1
ASSLARTEAF
>.|TRBV19|TRBJ2-3
ASKVTSTDTQY
>few|TRBV11-2|TRBJ2-5
ASSFSGTGKTQY
>few|TRBV6-1|TRBJ2-7
ASNRNREGEQY
>many|TRBV15|TRBJ1-1
ATSREEPGAGLNTEAF
>few|TRBV20-1|TRBJ2-7
SAADYEQY
>many|TRBV5-1|TRBJ2-7
ASSLSARGGYEQY
>few|TRBV5-1|TRBJ2-5
ASSISGVQETQY
>few|TRBV13|TRBJ2-2
ASSSLAGIGELF
>.|TRBV9|TRBJ2-1
ASSALAGGQGNEQF
>many|TRBV29-1|TRBJ1-6
SVGQGANSPLH
>few|TRBV7-9|TRBJ1-1
AGARGLDTEAF
>many|TRBV15|TRBJ2-1
ATSSRREGPDEQF
>few|TRBV7-2|TRBJ1-2
ASSPGTGGGYGYT
>.|TRBV12-3/TRBV12-4|TRBJ1-6
ASCRGGTGVSPLH
>.|TRBV6-2/TRBV6-3|TRBJ2-1
ASSSMAGAYNEQF
>many|TRBV20-1|TRBJ2-1
SAGGLAGTHNEQF
>.|TRBV27|TRBJ1-3
ASSPIRDRYLSGNTIY
>few|TRBV4-3|TRBJ1-6
ASSQDRFNSPLH
>many|TRBV5-1|TRBJ2-7
ASSPQGALEQY
>few|TRBV3-1|TRBJ1-2
ASSLDPEYT
>.|TRBV20-1|TRBJ2-1
SALRLAGDNEQF
>.|TRBV29-1|TRBJ2-3
SVEGGTSGARNTQY
>few|TRBV5-1|TRBJ2-3
ASRGGRPYTDTQY
>.|TRBV12-3/TRBV12-4|TRBJ1-2
ASSQARGGNYGYT
>many|TRBV7-8|TRBJ2-7
ASSPKKAGSQASYEQY
>.|TRBV30|TRBJ1-1
AWIFGINTEAF
>few|TRBV20-1|TRBJ2-5
SAGGRAEQETQY
>.|TRBV4-1|TRBJ2-2
ASSLGQGAYTGELF
>.|TRBV6-1|TRBJ2-7
ASSEGLATEQY
>few|TRBV15|TRBJ1-5
ATSFSLKDQPQH
>few|TRBV4-1|TRBJ1-5
ASSQDIWGQTFGEPQH
>many|TRBV7-9|TRBJ2-5
ASSPDRGIQETQY
>.|TRBV30|TRBJ2-7
AWSTTTYEQY
>few|TRBV20-1|TRBJ2-5
SARETGGYETQY
>few|TRBV28|TRBJ2-7
ASTPSGRGGYEQY
>many|TRBV27|TRBJ2-2
ASSFLAGPTGELF
>few|TRBV5-1|TRBJ2-5
ASKGGTPSEETQY
>few|TRBV4-1|TRBJ1-2
ASSQDVRRANYGYT